This TCR beta chain was identified during a study of blood T cells in healthy people across ages. It was about 9.4 milliliters of peripheral blood that were drawn from each donor. Trimming removed 3 bases from V and 0 bases from J, with 6 bases in between. The germline CDR1 and CDR2 sequences are SNHLY and FYNNEI. The length of the CDR3 is 15 residues. With a J-beta primer mix and a sample-barcoded 5' primer, a second PCR ran about 7 to 11 cycles. TCRdb used MiXCR to reprocess the 5' RACE reads, holding one entry per CDR3 protein. Of 700,000 to 900,000 distinct CDR3 sequences in the sample, roughly 24% are singletons; the top ten hold 3%. These data were also filed under a second study, of T cells of mothers and their children. As reported in that work: Persisting microchimeric T cell clones went undetected.

The chain is built from TRBV2 and TRBJ1-6; D remains ambiguous. The clonotype comes from a boy younger than 18 in good health. Sequencing was carried out using blood. The CDR3, as DNA: TGTGCCAGCAGTGATGGGAGCTCCTATAATTCACCCCTCCACTTT. Amino acids: CASSDGSSYNSPLHF.